The present TCR beta chain was sequenced within a study of blood T cell repertoires in COVID-19. Study-level background: From the United States, Italy and Spain came samples of acute and convalescent COVID-19.

Clones were read by immunoSEQ multiplex PCR, and TCRdb kept only the in-frame ones, dropping some. This table holds approximately 160,000 clones, more than 70% found once. V was pared by 4 bases and J by 7 bases, with 26 bases between. From germline, CDR1 is SGHAT and CDR2 FQNNGV. CDR3 length: 17 amino acids. The sequenced material came from peripheral blood. The receptor comes from a man aged 18 to 35 with active or convalescent COVID-19. The rearrangement links TRBV11-2 to TRBJ2-7; D gene ambiguous. In nucleotides, the CDR3 is TGTGCCAGCAGCTCCGCCGTGGCAGGCCAAACCCTCCGAGAGCAGTACTTC. It yields the protein CASSSAVAGQTLREQYF.